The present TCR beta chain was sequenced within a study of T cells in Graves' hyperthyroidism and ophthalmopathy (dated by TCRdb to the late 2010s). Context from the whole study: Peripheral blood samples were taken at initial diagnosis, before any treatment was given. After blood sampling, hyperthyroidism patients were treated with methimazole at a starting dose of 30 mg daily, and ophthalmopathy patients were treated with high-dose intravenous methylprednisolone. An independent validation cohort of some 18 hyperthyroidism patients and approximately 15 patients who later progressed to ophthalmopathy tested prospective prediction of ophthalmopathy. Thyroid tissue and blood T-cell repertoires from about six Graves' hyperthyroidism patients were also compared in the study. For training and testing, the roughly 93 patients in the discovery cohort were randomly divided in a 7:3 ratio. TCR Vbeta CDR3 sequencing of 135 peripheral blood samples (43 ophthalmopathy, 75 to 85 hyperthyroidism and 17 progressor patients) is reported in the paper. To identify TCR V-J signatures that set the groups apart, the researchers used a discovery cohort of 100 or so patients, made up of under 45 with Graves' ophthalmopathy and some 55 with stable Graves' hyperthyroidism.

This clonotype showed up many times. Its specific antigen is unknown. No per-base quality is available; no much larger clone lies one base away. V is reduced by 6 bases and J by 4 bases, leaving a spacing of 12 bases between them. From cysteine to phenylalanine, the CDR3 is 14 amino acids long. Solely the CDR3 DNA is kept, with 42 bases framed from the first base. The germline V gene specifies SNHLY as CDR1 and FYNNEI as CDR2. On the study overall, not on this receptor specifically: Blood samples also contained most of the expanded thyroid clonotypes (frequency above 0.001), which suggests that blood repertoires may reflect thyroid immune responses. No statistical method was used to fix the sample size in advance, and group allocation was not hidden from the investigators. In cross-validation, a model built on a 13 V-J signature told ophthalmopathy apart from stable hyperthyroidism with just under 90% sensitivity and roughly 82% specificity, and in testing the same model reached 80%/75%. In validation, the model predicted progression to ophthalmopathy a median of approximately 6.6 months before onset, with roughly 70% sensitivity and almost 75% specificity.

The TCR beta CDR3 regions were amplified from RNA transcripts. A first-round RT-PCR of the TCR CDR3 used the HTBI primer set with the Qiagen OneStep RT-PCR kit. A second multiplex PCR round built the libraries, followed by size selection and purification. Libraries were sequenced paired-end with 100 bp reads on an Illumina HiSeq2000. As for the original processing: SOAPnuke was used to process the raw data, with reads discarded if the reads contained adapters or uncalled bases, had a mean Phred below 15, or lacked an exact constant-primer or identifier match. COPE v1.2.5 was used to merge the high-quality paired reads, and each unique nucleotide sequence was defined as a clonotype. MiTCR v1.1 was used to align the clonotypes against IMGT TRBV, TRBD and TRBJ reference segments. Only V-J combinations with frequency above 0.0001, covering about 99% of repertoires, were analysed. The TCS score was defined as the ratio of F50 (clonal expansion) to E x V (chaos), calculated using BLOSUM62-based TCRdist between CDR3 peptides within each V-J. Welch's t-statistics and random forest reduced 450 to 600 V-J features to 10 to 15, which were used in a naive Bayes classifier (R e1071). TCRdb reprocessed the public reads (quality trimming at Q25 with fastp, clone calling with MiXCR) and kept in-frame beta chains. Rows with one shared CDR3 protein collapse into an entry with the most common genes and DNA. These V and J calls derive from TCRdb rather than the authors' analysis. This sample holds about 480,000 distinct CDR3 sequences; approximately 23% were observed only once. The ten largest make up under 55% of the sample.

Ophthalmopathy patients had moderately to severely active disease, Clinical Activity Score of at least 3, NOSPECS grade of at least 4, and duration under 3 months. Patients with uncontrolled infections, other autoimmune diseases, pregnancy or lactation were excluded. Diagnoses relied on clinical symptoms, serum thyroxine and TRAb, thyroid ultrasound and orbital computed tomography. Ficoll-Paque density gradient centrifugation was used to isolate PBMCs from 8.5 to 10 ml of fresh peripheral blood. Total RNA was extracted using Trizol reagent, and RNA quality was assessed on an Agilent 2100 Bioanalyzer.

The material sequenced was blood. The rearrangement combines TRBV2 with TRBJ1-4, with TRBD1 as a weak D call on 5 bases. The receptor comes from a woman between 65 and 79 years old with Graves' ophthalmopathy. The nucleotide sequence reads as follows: TGTGCCAGCAGGGCTGACAGACTTAATGAAAAACTGTTTTTT. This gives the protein CASRADRLNEKLFF.